The clone carrying this TCR beta chain was seen repeatedly, ten times or more. Its target is unknown. These data come from a study of T cell repertoires in cytomegalovirus infection. Study-wide results and limits: Clonotypes of TCR beta that were HLA-C-restricted and CMV-specific dominated the ex vivo response. Individuals carrying CMV plus the relevant HLA were identified by cumulative frequency of public TCR beta families.

The V segment lost 8 bases and the J segment 6 bases; nucleotides outside the gene matches: 13. The CDR3 totals 16 residues. TCRdb passed the reads through MiXCR, listing each CDR3 protein once. The repertoire has approximately 76,000 distinct CDR3 sequences, about 4% of them found once; the top ten carry approximately 4.3%. The sequenced sample was PBMCs. J is TRBJ2-2 and V is TRBV12-3 or TRBV12-4; 9 nucleotides align to TRBD1. This receptor was identified in a human donor in good health (CMV status not recorded). Some clones in this sample may be carry-over from other donors' samples. DNA of the CDR3: TGTGCCAGCTCTCTATACAGGGGGCGGAGGCCCGGGGAGCTGTTTTTT. Its protein product is CASSLYRGRRPGELFF.